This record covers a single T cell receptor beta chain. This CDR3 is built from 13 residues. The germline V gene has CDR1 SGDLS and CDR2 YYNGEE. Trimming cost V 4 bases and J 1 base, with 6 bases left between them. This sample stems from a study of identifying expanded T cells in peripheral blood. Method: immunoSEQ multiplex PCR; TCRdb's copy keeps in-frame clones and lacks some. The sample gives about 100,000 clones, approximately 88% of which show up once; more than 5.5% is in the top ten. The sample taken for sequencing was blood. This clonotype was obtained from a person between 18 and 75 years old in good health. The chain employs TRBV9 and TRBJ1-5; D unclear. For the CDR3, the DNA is TGTGCCAGCAGCCCCGGGAGCAATCAGCCCCAGCATTTT. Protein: CASSPGSNQPQHF. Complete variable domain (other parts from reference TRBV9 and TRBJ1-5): DSGVTQTPKHLITATGQRVTLRCSPRSGDLSVYWYQQSLDQGLQFLIQYYNGEERAKGNILERFSAQQFPDLHSELNLSSLELGDSALYFCASSPGSNQPQHFGDGTRLSIL.